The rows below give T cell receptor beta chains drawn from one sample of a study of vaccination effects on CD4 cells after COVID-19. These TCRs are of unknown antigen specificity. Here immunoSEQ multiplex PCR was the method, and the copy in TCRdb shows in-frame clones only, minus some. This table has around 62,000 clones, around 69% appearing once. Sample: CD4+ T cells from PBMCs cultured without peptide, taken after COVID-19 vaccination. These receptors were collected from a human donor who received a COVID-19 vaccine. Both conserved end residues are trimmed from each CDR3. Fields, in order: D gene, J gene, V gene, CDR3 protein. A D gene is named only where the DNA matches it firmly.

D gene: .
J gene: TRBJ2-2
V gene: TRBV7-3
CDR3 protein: ASSLYGLNTGELF

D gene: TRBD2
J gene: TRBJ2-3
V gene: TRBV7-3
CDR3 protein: ASSLRTSGGAGDTQY

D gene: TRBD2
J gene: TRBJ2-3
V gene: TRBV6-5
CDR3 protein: ASKWRGGFDTQY

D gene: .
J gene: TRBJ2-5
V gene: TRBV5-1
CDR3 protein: ASSLGAEETQY

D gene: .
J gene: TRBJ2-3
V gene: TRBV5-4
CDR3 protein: ASSPEMGADTQY

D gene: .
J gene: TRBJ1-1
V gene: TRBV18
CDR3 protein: ASSPPGATEAF

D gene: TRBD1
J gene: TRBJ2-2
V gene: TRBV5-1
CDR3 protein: ASSSRDRDTGELF

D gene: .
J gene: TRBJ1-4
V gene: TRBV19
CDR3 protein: ASSISQSATNEKLF

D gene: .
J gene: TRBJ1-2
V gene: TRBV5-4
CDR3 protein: ASSLVTRGANYGYT

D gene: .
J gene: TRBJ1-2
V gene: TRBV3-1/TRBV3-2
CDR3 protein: ASSQGAGWYGYT

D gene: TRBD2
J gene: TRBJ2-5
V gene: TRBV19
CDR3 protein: ASSSTSGVGTQY

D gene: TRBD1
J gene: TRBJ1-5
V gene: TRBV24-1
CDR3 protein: ATSEWGQGHNQPQH

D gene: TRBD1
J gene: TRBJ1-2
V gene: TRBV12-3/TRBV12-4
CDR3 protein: ALDGGPGGGYT

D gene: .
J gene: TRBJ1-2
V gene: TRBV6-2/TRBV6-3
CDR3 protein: ASSYSRRAYGYT

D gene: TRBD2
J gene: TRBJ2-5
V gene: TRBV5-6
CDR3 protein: ASSLAGTSGGQETQY

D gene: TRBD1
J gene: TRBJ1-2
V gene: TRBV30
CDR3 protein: AWSPPTGWGT

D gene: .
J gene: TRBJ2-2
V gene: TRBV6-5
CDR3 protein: ASRDWTLYTGELF

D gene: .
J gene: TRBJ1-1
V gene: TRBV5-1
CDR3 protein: ASSLGPGRNTEAF

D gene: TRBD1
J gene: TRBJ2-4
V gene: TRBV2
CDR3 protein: ASSESQDRGRW

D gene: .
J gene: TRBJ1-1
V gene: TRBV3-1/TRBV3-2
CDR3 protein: ASSQPTGRAF

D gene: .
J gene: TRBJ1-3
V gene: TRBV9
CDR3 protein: ASSVGTAKENTIY

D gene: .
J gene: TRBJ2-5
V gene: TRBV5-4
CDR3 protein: ASSLSPLETQY

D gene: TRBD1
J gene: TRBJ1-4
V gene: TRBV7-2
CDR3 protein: ASSLRTGDNEKLF

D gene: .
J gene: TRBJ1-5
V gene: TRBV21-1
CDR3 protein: ASSKLRGGPPQH

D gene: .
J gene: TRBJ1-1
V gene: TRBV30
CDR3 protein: AWSQGVMNTEAF

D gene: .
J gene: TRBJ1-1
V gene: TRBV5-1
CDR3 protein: ASSLDPGTEAF

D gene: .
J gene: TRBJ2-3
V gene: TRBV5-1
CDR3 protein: ASKLLGGGSSTDTQY

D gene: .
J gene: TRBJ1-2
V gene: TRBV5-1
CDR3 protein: ASSLEEEVGYT

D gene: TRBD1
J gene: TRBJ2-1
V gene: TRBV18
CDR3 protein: ASSSKTGTGHSEQF

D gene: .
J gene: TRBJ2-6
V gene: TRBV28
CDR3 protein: ASSLLTGGANVLT

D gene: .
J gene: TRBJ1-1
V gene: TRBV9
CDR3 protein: ASSALGGNTEAF

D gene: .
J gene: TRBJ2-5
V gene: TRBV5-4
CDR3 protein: ASSLTGLETQY

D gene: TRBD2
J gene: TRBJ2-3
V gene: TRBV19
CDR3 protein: ASSPPEWRGIDTQY